The 24 T cell receptor beta chains listed next were all sequenced from one sample in a study of blood T cell repertoires in COVID-19. TCRdb's copy holds only in-frame clones and misses some; the assay was immunoSEQ multiplex PCR. There are 130,000 to 150,000 clones in the sample; more than 70% occur only once, and 2.3% lies in the top ten. The sequencing sample was made of peripheral blood. These receptors were collected from a human donor in a cohort sampled during active COVID-19.

The genes are TRBV7-3 and TRBJ2-3; TRBD2 agrees at 9 bases. V dropped 5 bases and J dropped 4; count of bases not matched to a gene: 10. The CDR3 has 16 amino acids. Germline V lookup: CDR1 SGHTA, CDR2 FQGTGA. The DNA of the CDR3 is TGTGCCAGCAGCCTCGGGACTAGCTCCACCGCAGATACGCAGTATTTT. This encodes CASSLGTSSTADTQYF.

The chain is built from TRBV4-1 and TRBJ2-7, with D possibly TRBD2 on 6 matching bases. Trimming pared 2 bases from V and 5 bases from J, leaving 25 bases between. The CDR3 runs 18 residues. CDR1 is MGHRA and CDR2 is YSYEKL in the germline V gene. The DNA for the CDR3 is TGCGCCAGCAGCCAACCCAAAGAGGGACCGGGGGTCCTTCACGAGCAGTACTTC. This translates into CASSQPKEGPGVLHEQYF.

The chain recombines TRBV4-1 with TRBJ1-2; TRBD1 might be the D (6 bases). V was pared by 1 base and J by 4 bases, with 16 bases between. CDR3 length equals 16 residues. Germline-derived CDR1 and CDR2 are MGHRA and YSYEKL. CDR3 DNA sequence: TGCGCCAGCAGCCAAGGGCCCCAGGGGCCCATCTATGGCTACACCTTC. It yields the protein CASSQGPQGPIYGYTF.

This clone appeared a few times. The V gene is TRBV11-3, the J gene TRBJ2-2, with D uncertain. The CDR3 totals 14 residues. Trimming pared 3 bases from V and 6 bases from J, leaving 11 bases between. Looked up from germline, CDR1 is SGHNT and CDR2 is YENEEA. The CDR3: CASSLTARSGELFF. The CDR3 DNA reads as TGTGCCAGCAGCTTGACTGCCCGTTCCGGGGAGCTGTTTTTT.

The chain carries TRBV4-3 and TRBJ2-7; no clear D gene. V lost 0 bases, J lost 6 bases, and 12 bases lay in between. The CDR3 spans 14 residues. Per the germline V gene, CDR1 is LGHNA and CDR2 is YSLEER. The CDR3, as DNA: TGCGCCAGCAGCCAAGATGGAGAGGTTAGCGAGCAGTACTTC. The encoded protein is CASSQDGEVSEQYF.

The V and J genes are TRBV7-2 and TRBJ1-6; TRBD1 might be the D (6 bases). Germline V gene lookup returns CDR1 SGHTA and CDR2 FQGNSA. CDR3 length equals 15 residues. Trimming shortened V by 0 bases and J by 14 bases, and 17 bases separated the two germline ends. CDR3 amino acids: CASSLAPGGGGTLHF. In DNA form, the CDR3 reads TGTGCCAGCAGCTTAGCCCCCGGGGGAGGGGGGACCCTCCACTTT.

The V and J genes are TRBV3-1 (or the pseudogene TRBV3-2) and TRBJ2-7; perhaps TRBD2 as D (5 bases). The CDR3 has 14 amino acids. From germline, CDR1 is LGHDT and CDR2 YNNKEL (reference sequence). Trimming removed 1 base from V and 7 bases from J, with 14 bases in between. The CDR3 nucleotides read TGTGCCAGCAGCCAAGCGATCTTAACGGGAGAGCAGTACTTC. This codes for CASSQAILTGEQYF.

This clone was observed a handful of times. This chain links TRBV19 with TRBJ2-2, with D perhaps matching TRBD2 (5 bases). The CDR3 loop spans 14 amino acids. V was clipped by 7 bases and J by 3 bases, with 12 bases between them. In germline, CDR1 is LNHDA, CDR2 SQIVND (reference sequence). CDR3 bases: TGTGCCAGTAAAAATTCCGGGGACACCGGGGAGCTGTTTTTT. Residues: CASKNSGDTGELFF.

V usage is TRBV4-3 and J usage is TRBJ2-6; D remains unclear. Trimming took off 0 bases at V and 1 base at J, with 13 bases between the two ends. Germline CDR1 reads LGHNA; CDR2 reads YSLEER. The CDR3 contains 18 residues. CDR3 bases: TGCGCCAGCAGCCAAGACCCGTCCCGTAGATCTGGGGCCAACGTCCTGACTTTC. Its translation is CASSQDPSRRSGANVLTF.

This rearrangement joins TRBV10-2 to TRBJ2-7, with D possibly being TRBD1 (5 bases). Between the trimmed V and J ends, which lost 6 bases and 3 bases, there was a span of 12 bases. The germline CDR1 and CDR2 sequences are WSHSY and SAAADI. The CDR3 runs 13 residues. CDR3 loop: CASSRVPNYEQYF. The CDR3 bases are TGCGCCAGCAGCAGGGTCCCCAACTACGAGCAGTACTTC.

This sequence joins TRBV6-6 and TRBJ2-3; TRBD2 matches 8 bases. In germline, CDR1 is MNHNY, CDR2 SVGAGI (reference sequence). J lost 2 bases, V lost 6 bases, and 7 bases had no gene match. CDR3 length: 15 amino acids. The CDR3 is CASRISGSYTDTQYF. The CDR3 DNA reads as TGTGCCAGCAGAATAAGCGGGAGCTACACAGATACGCAGTATTTT.

The V gene is TRBV2, the J gene TRBJ2-1; D remains unclear. Trimming removed 3 bases from V and 8 bases from J, with 8 bases in between. Per the germline V gene, CDR1 is SNHLY and CDR2 is FYNNEI. This CDR3 spans 12 amino acids. This CDR3 reads CASSDLFDEQFF. CDR3 DNA sequence: TGTGCCAGCAGTGATCTCTTCGATGAGCAGTTCTTC.

The chain employs TRBV6-6 and TRBJ1-1, with D maybe TRBD1 (6 bases). The germline CDR1 and CDR2 sequences are MNHNY and SVGAGI (reference sequence). The V end was cut by 0 bases, the J end by 5 bases, with 10 bases between. The CDR3 has 14 residues. This CDR3 reads CASSYSGGRTEAFF. The CDR3, as DNA: TGTGCCAGCAGTTACTCAGGGGGAAGGACTGAAGCTTTCTTT.

V and J are TRBV6-1 and TRBJ2-3; 8 bases map to TRBD1. The CDR3 is 14 residues long. The trim removed 3 bases at V and 8 bases at J, leaving 7 bases unmatched. Germline CDR1 and CDR2: MNHNS and SASEGT. CDR3 loop: CASSDPLQGGTQYF. CDR3 DNA: TGTGCCAGCAGTGACCCCTTACAGGGGGGTACGCAGTATTTT.

The rearrangement links TRBV10-3 to TRBJ2-2, with TRBD1 matching over 7 bases. Per germline, CDR1 ENHRY and CDR2 SYGVKD. Trimming took 6 bases from V and 6 from J; bases not matched to a gene: 7. The CDR3 is 14 amino acids. The CDR3, as DNA: TGTGCCATCAGGGGAGAGGGGGCAGCCGGGGAGCTGTTTTTT. Amino acids: CAIRGEGAAGELFF.

The chain recombines TRBV6-1 with TRBJ1-1, with 9 bases identical to TRBD1. The CDR3 covers 16 residues. CDR1 and CDR2 from the germline V gene are MNHNS and SASEGT. V dropped 4 bases and J dropped 4; count of bases not matched to a gene: 10. In DNA form, the CDR3 reads TGTGCCAGCAGTGGTAGGACAGGGGTAGTTTTCACTGAAGCTTTCTTT. Translation gives CASSGRTGVVFTEAFF.

This clone was observed once. The V call is TRBV5-1, the J call TRBJ2-1; the D gene is possibly TRBD1 (6 bases). Germline CDR1 and CDR2: SGHRS and YFSETQ. CDR3 length: 15 residues. The V end was cut by 5 bases, the J end by 5 bases, with 17 bases between. CDR3 region: CASSPQGARDNEQFF. CDR3 coding DNA: TGCGCCAGCAGTCCACAGGGTGCTAGGGACAATGAGCAGTTCTTC.

This chain connects TRBV9 to TRBJ2-3; 11 bases are a match to TRBD1. CDR1 SGDLS and CDR2 YYNGEE come from the germline V gene. The CDR3 runs 20 residues. The V segment lost 3 bases and the J segment 2 bases; nucleotides outside the gene matches: 17. Here the CDR3 DNA reads TGTGCCAGCAGCGGTTCATATGGACAGGGGGCTGCAGTCCCCACAGATACGCAGTATTTT. It translates to CASSGSYGQGAAVPTDTQYF.

This chain uses TRBV7-2 with TRBJ2-2; TRBD2 matches at 11 bases. The CDR3 runs to 16 residues. Germline V gene data show CDR1 as SGHTA and CDR2 as FQGNSA. Trimming cost V 3 bases and J 4 bases; bases outside gene matches: 4. The CDR3: CASSFNSGGATGELFF. Written as DNA, the CDR3 is TGTGCCAGCAGCTTCAATAGCGGGGGGGCCACCGGGGAGCTGTTTTTT.

The chain is built from TRBV5-1 and TRBJ2-1, with TRBD1 identical over 7 bases. The CDR3 is 14 residues long. Germline values: CDR1 SGHRS, CDR2 YFSETQ. Trimming at V came to 6 bases and at J to 0 bases, leaving 3 bases not matched to a gene. The CDR3 region is CASKWDSSYNEQFF. CDR3 DNA sequence: TGCGCCAGCAAATGGGACAGCTCCTACAATGAGCAGTTCTTC.

J is TRBJ2-1 and V is TRBV9; TRBD2 might be the D (5 bases). CDR3 length: 15 residues. The germline gives CDR1 SGDLS, CDR2 YYNGEE. The V end lost 0 bases, the J end lost 2 bases, and 9 bases lay between the germline ends. This CDR3 is CASSVGASPYNEQFF. The CDR3 DNA reads as TGTGCCAGCAGCGTAGGGGCTAGCCCCTACAATGAGCAGTTCTTC.

The rearrangement links TRBV13 to TRBJ2-7, with 7 bases matching TRBD2. Germline V CDR1 and CDR2: PRHDT, FYEKMQ (reference sequence). The CDR3 is 16 residues long. Trimming removed 4 bases from V and 6 bases from J; junction bases left unmatched: 15. The CDR3 here is CASSSSGGVLVGEQYF. CDR3 bases: TGTGCCAGCAGCTCCTCGGGGGGTGTTCTAGTGGGCGAGCAGTACTTC.

This chain connects TRBV7-3 to TRBJ2-3; 10 bases line up with TRBD2. V shed 5 bases, J shed 5 bases, and the junction held 10 bases outside the gene matches. Per the germline V gene, CDR1 is SGHTA and CDR2 is FQGTGA. This CDR3 region has 16 residues. The CDR3 reads CASSPEVAGGGDTQYF. The DNA of the CDR3 is TGTGCCAGCAGCCCGGAGGTAGCGGGGGGTGGAGATACGCAGTATTTT.

Comments on this clone: At one boundary the junction diverges from the germline segment, which might be a read error. The chain couples TRBV7-7 to TRBJ2-5; 15 nucleotides align to TRBD2. CDR1 is SSHAT and CDR2 is FNYEAQ in the germline V gene (reference sequence). The CDR3 is 17 amino acids. CDR3 nucleotides: TGTGCTAGCAGCCCCAGGACTAGCGGGAGGGCCGGGGAGACCCAGTACTTC. The encoded protein is CASSPRTSGRAGETQYF.